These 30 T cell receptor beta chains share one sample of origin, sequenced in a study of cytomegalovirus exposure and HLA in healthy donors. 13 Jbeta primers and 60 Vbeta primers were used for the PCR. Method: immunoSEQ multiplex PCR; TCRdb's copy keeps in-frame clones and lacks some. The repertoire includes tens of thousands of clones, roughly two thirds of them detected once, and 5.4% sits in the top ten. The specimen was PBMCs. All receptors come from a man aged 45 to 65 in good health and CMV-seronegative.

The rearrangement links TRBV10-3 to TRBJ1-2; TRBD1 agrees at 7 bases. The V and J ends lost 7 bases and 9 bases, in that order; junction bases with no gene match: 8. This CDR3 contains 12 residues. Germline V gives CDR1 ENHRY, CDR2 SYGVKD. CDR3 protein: CAITTDRVRYTF. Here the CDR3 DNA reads TGTGCCATCACCACTGACAGGGTACGCTACACCTTC.

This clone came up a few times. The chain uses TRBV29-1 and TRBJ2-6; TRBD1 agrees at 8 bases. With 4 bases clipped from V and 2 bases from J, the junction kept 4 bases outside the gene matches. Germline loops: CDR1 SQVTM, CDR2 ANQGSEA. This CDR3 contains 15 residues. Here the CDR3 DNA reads TGCAGCGTTGCGGACAGGGCGGCTGGGGCCAACGTCCTGACTTTC. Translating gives CSVADRAAGANVLTF.

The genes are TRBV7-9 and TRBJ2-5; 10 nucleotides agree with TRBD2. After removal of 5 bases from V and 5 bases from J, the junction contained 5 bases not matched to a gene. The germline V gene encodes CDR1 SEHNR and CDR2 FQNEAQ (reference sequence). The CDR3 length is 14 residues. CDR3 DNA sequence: TGTGCCAGCAGCGCGAGCGGGGGGGCCGAGACCCAGTACTTC. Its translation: CASSASGGAETQYF.

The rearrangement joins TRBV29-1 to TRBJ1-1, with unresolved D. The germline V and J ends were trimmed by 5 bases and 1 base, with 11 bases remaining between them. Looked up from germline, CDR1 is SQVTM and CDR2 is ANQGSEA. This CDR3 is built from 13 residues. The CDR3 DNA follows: TGCAGCGTTTGGTCCAGCGAGAACACTGAAGCTTTCTTT. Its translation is CSVWSSENTEAFF.

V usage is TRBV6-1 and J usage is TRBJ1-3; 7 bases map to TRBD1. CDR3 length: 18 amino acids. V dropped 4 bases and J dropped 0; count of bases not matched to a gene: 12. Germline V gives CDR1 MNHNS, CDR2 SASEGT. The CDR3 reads CASSALPGQMSSGNTIYF. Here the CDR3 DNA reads TGTGCCAGCAGTGCTCTCCCGGGACAGATGAGCTCTGGAAACACCATATATTTT.

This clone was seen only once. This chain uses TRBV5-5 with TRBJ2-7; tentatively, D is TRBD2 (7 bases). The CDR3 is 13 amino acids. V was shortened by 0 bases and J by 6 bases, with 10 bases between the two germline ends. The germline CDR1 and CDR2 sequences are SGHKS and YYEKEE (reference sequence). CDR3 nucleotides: TGTGCCAGCAGCTTGGCCGGGGGGCTCGAGCAGTACTTC. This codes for CASSLAGGLEQYF.

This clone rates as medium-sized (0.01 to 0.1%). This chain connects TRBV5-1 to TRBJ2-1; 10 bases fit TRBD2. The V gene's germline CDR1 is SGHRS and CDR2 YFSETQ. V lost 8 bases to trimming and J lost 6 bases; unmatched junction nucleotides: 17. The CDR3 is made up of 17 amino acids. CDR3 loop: CASGRKGSGGSPNEQFF. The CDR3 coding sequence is TGCGCCAGTGGGCGAAAGGGTAGCGGGGGGTCCCCCAATGAGCAGTTCTTC.

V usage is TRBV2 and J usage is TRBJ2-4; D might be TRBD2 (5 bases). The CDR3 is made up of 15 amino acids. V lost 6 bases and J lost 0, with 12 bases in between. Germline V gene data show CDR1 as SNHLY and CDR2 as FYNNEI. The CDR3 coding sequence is TGTGCCAGCAGCGGACTGGAACTAGCCAAAAACATTCAGTACTTC. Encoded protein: CASSGLELAKNIQYF. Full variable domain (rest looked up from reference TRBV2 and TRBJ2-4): EPEVTQTPSHQVTQMGQEVILRCVPISNHLYFYWYRQILGQKVEFLVSFYNNEISEKSEIFDDQFSVERPDGSNFTLKIRSTKLEDSAMYFCASSGLELAKNIQYFGAGTRLSVL.

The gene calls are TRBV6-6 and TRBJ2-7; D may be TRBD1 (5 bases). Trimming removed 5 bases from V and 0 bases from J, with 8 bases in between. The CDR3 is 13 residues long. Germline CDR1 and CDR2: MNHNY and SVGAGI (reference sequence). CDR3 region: CASSRQSSYEQYF. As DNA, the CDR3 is TGTGCCAGCAGTAGACAGAGCTCCTACGAGCAGTACTTC.

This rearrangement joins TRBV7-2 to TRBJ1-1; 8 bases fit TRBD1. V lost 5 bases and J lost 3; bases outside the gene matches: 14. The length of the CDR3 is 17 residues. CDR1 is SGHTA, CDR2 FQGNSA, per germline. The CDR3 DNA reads TGTGCCAGCAGCCCGGGACAGGCCCCGTTCGGAGACACTGAAGCTTTCTTT. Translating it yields CASSPGQAPFGDTEAFF.

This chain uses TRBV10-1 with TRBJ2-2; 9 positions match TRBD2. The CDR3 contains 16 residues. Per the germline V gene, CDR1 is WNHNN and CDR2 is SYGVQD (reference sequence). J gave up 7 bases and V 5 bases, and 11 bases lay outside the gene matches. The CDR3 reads CASSQALAGLNGELFF. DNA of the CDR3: TGCGCCAGCAGTCAAGCCCTAGCGGGGCTTAACGGGGAGCTGTTTTTT.

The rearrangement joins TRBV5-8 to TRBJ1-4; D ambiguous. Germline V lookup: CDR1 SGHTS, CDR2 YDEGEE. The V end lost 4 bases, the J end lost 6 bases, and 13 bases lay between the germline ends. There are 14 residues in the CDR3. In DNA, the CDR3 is TGTGCCAGCAGCCCCGGTGACCGGGATGAAAAACTGTTTTTT. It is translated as CASSPGDRDEKLFF. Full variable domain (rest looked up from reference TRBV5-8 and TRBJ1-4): EAGVTQSPTHLIKTRGQQATLRCSPISGHTSVYWYQQALGLGLQFLLWYDEGEERNRGNFPPRFSGRQFPNYSSELNVNALELEDSALYLCASSPGDRDEKLFFGSGTQLSVL.

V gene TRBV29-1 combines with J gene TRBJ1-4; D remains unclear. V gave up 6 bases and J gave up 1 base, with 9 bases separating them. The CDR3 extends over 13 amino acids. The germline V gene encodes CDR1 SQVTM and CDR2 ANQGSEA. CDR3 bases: TGCAGCGTCCTCGGGGTAACTAATGAAAAACTGTTTTTT. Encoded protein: CSVLGVTNEKLFF.

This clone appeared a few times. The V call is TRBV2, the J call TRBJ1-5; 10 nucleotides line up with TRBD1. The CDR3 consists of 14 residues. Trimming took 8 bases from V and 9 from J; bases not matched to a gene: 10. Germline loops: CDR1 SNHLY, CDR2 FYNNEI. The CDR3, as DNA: TGTGCCAGCGGGACAGGGGCGACCCTGGTGCCCCAGCATTTT. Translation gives CASGTGATLVPQHF.

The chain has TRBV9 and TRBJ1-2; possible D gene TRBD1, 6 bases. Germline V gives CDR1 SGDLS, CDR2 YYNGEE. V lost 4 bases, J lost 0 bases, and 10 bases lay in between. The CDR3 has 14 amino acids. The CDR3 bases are TGTGCCAGCAGCTCCCGACAGGCTAACTATGGCTACACCTTC. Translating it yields CASSSRQANYGYTF.

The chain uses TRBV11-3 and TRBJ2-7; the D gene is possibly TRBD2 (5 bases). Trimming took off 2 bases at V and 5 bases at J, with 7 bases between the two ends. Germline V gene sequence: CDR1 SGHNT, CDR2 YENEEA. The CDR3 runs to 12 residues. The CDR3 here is CASSLRGDEQYF. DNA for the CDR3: TGTGCCAGCAGCTTACGGGGAGACGAGCAGTACTTC.

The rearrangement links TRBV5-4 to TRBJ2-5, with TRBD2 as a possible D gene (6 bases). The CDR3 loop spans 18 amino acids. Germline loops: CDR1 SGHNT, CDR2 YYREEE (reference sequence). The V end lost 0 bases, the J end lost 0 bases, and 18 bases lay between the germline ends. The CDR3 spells CASSLAELAIPYQETQYF. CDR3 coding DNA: TGTGCCAGCAGCTTGGCCGAACTAGCAATCCCGTACCAAGAGACCCAGTACTTC.

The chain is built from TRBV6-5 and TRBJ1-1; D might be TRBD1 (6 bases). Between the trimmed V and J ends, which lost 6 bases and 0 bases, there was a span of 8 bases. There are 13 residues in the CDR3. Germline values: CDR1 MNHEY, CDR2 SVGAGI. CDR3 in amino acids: CASRGQMNTEAFF. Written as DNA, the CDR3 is TGTGCCAGCAGAGGACAGATGAACACTGAAGCTTTCTTT.

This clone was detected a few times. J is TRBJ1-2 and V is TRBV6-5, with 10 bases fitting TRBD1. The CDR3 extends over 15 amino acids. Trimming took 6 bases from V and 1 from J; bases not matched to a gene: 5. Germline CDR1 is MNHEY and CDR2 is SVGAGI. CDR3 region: CASSGGDRGNYGYTF. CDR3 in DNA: TGTGCCAGCAGCGGTGGGGACAGGGGTAACTATGGCTACACCTTC.

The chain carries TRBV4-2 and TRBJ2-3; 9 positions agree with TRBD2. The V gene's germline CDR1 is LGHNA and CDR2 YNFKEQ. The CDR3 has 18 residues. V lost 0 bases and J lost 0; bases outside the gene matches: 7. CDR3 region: CASSQDPAGGSSTDTQYF. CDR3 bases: TGTGCCAGCAGCCAAGATCCAGCGGGGGGCTCTAGCACAGATACGCAGTATTTT.

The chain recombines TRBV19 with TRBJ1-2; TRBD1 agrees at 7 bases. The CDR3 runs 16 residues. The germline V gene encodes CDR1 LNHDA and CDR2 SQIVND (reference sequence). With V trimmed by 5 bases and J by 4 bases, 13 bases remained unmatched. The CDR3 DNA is TGTGCCAGTAGTCCCCCGAACAGGGGAGGCACCTATGGCTACACCTTC. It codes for CASSPPNRGGTYGYTF.

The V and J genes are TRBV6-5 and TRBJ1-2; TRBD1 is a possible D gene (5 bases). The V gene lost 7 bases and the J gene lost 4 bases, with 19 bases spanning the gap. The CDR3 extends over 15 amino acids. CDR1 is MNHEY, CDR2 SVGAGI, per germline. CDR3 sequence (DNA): TGTGCCAGCAACTTAGGTCGGGGGTTCGGCTATGGCTACACCTTC. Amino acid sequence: CASNLGRGFGYGYTF.

DNA for the CDR3: TGTGCCAGCAGAGCAGAATACTGGGACAGGGATGGCTACACCTTC. It encodes CASRAEYWDRDGYTF. J is TRBJ1-2 and V is TRBV6-1; 9 bases agree with TRBD1. CDR1 is MNHNS, CDR2 SASEGT, per germline. The CDR3 has 15 amino acids. Unmatched junction bases numbered 11, after V lost 6 bases and J lost 6 bases.

The CDR3 coding sequence is TGTGCCAGCAGCTTGGGACAGGGTTTCGATGGCTACACCTTC. Translation: CASSLGQGFDGYTF. The V call is TRBV5-8, the J call TRBJ1-2, with 7 nucleotides matching TRBD1. The V gene end was trimmed by 0 bases and the J gene end by 6 bases; junction bases not matched to a gene: 5. CDR3 size: 14 residues. Germline-derived CDR1 and CDR2 are SGHTS and YDEGEE.

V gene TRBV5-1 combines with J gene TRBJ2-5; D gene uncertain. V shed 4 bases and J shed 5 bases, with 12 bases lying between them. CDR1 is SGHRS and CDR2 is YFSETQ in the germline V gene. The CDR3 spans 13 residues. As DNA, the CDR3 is TGCGCCAGCAGCGAGATGTCGTGGGAGACCCAGTACTTC. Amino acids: CASSEMSWETQYF.

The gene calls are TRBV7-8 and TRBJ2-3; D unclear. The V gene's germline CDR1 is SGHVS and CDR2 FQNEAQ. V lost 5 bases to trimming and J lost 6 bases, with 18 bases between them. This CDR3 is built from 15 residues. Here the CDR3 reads CASSRSLGVADTQYF. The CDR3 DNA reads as TGTGCCAGCAGCCGCAGCCTCGGAGTTGCCGATACGCAGTATTTT.

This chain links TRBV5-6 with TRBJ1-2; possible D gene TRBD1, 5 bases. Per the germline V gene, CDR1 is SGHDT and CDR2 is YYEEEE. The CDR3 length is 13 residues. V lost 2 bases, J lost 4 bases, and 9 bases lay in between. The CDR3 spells CASSLQETYGYTF. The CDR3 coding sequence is TGTGCCAGCAGCTTACAGGAGACCTATGGCTACACCTTC.

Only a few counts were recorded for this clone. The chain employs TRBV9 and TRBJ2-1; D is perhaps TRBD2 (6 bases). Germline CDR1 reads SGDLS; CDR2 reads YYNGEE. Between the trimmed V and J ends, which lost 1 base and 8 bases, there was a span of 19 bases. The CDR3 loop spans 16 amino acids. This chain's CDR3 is CASSVYKMRGGDEQFF. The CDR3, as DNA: TGTGCCAGCAGCGTATATAAGATGAGGGGAGGCGATGAGCAGTTCTTC.

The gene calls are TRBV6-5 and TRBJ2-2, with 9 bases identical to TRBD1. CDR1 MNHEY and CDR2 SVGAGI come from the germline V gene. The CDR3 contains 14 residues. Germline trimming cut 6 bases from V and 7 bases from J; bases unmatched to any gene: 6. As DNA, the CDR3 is TGTGCCAGCAGGTCAACAGGGGGCGTCGGGGAGCTGTTTTTT. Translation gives CASRSTGGVGELFF.

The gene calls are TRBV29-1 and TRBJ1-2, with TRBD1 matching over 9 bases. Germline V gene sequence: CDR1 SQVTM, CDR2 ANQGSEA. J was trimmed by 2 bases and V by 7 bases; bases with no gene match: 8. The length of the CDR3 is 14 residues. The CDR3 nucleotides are TGCAGCGAAGACCGGGACAGGGAGAACTATGGCTACACCTTC. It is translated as CSEDRDRENYGYTF.